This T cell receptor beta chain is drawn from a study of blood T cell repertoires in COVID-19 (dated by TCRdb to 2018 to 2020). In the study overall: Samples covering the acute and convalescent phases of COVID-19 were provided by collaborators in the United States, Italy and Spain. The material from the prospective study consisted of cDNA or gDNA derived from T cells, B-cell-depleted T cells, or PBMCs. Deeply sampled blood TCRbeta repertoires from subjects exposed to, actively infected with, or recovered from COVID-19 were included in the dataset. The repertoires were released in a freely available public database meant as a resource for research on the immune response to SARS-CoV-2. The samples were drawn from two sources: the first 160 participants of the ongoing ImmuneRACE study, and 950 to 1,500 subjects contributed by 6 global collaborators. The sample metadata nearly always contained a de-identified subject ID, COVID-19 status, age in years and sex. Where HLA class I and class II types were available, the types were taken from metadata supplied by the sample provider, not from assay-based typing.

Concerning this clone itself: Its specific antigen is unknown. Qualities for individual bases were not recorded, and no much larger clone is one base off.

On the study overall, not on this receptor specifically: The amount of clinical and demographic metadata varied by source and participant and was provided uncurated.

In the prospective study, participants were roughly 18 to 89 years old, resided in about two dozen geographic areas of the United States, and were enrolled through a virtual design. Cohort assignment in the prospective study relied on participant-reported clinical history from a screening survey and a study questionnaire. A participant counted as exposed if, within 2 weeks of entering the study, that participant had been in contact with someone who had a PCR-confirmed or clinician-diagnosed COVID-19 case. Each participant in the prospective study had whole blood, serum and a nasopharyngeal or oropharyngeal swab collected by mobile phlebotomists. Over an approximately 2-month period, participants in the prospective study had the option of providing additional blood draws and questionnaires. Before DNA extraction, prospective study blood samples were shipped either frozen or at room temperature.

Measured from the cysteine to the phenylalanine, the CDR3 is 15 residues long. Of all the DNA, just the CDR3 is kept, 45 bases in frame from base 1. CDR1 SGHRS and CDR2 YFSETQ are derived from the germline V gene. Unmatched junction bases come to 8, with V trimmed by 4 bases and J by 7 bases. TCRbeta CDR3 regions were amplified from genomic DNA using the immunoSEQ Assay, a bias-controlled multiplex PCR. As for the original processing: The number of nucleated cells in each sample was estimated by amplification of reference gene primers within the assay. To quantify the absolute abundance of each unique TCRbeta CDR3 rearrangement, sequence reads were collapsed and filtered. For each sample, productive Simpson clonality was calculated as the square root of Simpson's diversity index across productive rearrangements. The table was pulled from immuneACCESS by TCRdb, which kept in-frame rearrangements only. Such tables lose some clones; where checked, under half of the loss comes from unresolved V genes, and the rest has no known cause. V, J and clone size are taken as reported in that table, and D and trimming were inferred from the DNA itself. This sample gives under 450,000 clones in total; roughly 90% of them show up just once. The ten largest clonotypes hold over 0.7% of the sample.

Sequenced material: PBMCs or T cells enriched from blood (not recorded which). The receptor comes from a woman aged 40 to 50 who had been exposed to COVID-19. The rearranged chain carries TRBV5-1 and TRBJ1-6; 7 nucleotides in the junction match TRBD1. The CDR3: CASSRDSARNSPLHF. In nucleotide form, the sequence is TGCGCCAGCAGCCGGGACAGCGCCCGAAATTCACCCCTCCACTTT.